This TCR beta chain was obtained from a study of shared clonotypes between healthy human individuals. General observations from the study: Non-shared clonotypes had lower generation probabilities than those shared by all four donors.

Researchers ran the assay at a deep level. Sequenced by immunoSEQ multiplex PCR; TCRdb stores in-frame clones only, minus some. The data contain 2 million to 2.5 million clones, more than 90% of them singletons. As regards this clone: Its antigen is undetermined. In the same sample, other DNA sequences code for this CDR3.

Germline CDR1 reads MNHEY; CDR2 reads SMNVEV (reference sequence). V was cut by 1 base and J by 6 bases, with 6 bases left in between. The CDR3 has 13 residues. This receptor was identified in a man between 18 and 29 years old in good health. V gene TRBV27 combines with J gene TRBJ2-2; D possibly corresponds to TRBD2 (6 bases). The material sequenced was naive CD4+ T cells sorted from blood. Documented subset: CD45RA+ positively selected. In nucleotides, the CDR3 is TGTGCCAGCAGTTTATGGGGGGCCGGGGAGCTGTTTTTT. This gives the protein CASSLWGAGELFF.